Following are 20 T cell receptor beta chains from one sample sequenced in a study of molecular identifiers for immune sequencing clone quantification (dated by TCRdb to between 2017 and 2018). Library prep was done by PCR. The instrument was a NextSeq 500. The raw public data were reprocessed by TCRdb itself: fastp quality trimming at Q25, MiXCR clonotype calling, in-frame beta chains only. Rows with a matching CDR3 protein are joined into one entry that keeps the most common DNA and genes. The sample yields about 630,000 distinct CDR3 sequences; about 25% were counted once. The ten most abundant clones make up about 0.84% of the sample. Sequencing used naive CD8+ T cells from blood, with Jurkat cell RNA spiked in. Sample cell subset or site, as interpreted from the label and publication: FACS-sorted CD8+CD4-CCR7+CD45RA+ naive T cells. The receptors originated from a human donor in good health. Some libraries in this study had Jurkat cell RNA spiked in.

This clonotype was counted ten times or more. Germline is not matched at one junction end, which may reflect a read error. The chain is built from TRBV29-1 and TRBJ2-3, with a possible D match to TRBD2 (5 bases). The CDR3 runs to 13 residues. The germline V gene has CDR1 SQVTM and CDR2 ANQGSEA. DNA of the CDR3: TGCAGCGTGGAAGAAAGCGGTACAGATACGCAGTATTTT. Translation: CSVEESGTDTQYF.

This clonotype was picked up a small number of times. This chain connects TRBV13 to TRBJ2-1; the D is unclear. The CDR3 has 14 amino acids. Trimming cost V 8 bases and J 2 bases, with 13 bases left between them. The germline V gene encodes CDR1 PRHDT and CDR2 FYEKMQ (reference sequence). As DNA, the CDR3 is TGTGCCAGCCTCCTTAGGGCGACCTACAATGAGCAGTTCTTC. Encoded protein: CASLLRATYNEQFF.

J is TRBJ2-3 and V is TRBV6-5; D gene uncertain. V lost 0 bases, J lost 3 bases, and 16 bases lay in between. Looked up from germline, CDR1 is MNHEY and CDR2 is SVGAGI. This CDR3 is 17 amino acids long. The CDR3 DNA reads as TGTGCCAGCAGTTACTCTTTAGTATCTGGGAAGACAGATACGCAGTATTTT. Translation gives CASSYSLVSGKTDTQYF.

This clonotype was seen many times. The chain couples TRBV4-3 to TRBJ1-3; no clear D. The V gene's germline CDR1 is LGHNA and CDR2 YSLEER. This CDR3 has 17 residues. The germline V and J ends were trimmed by 0 bases and 7 bases, with 19 bases remaining between them. The CDR3 sequence is CASSQDPRSGLTNTIYF. The CDR3 bases are TGCGCCAGCAGCCAAGATCCCCGCTCTGGTTTAACGAACACCATATATTTT.

The sample holds many counts of this clonotype. The chain uses TRBV6-6 and TRBJ2-7, with D hard to call. V lost 4 bases and J lost 2, with 9 bases in between. Per the germline V gene, CDR1 is MNHNY and CDR2 is SVGAGI (reference sequence). The CDR3 consists of 13 residues. CDR3 sequence reads: CASSWSRTYEQYF. The CDR3 bases are TGTGCCAGCAGTTGGTCGAGGACCTACGAGCAGTACTTC.

This clonotype was counted between two and nine times. This chain joins TRBV9 and TRBJ2-3; D unresolved. Per the germline V gene, CDR1 is SGDLS and CDR2 is YYNGEE. The CDR3 contains 16 residues. Trimming pared 3 bases from V and 1 base from J, leaving 15 bases between. This CDR3 reads CASSDLTVTGTDTQYF. The CDR3 nucleotides read TGTGCCAGCAGCGATCTTACCGTGACGGGCACAGATACGCAGTATTTT.

This clonotype was counted ten times or more. The gene calls are TRBV5-6 and TRBJ2-3; 8 nucleotides align to TRBD2. The CDR3 contains 17 residues. Germline V gene data show CDR1 as SGHDT and CDR2 as YYEEEE. The junction had 10 bases not matched to a gene; V was cut back by 3 bases and J by 1 base. The CDR3 nucleotides are TGTGCCAGCAGCTCCACAGGAGAGCGGGGGCGCACAGATACGCAGTATTTT. Its protein product is CASSSTGERGRTDTQYF.

This rearrangement joins TRBV12-3 or TRBV12-4 to TRBJ2-3; a weak D match, TRBD1 (5 bases). The CDR3 contains 14 residues. V gave up 5 bases and J gave up 0 bases, with 9 bases separating them. The CDR3 sequence is CASSPDRSTDTQYF. In nucleotides, the CDR3 is TGTGCCAGCAGTCCTGACAGAAGCACAGATACGCAGTATTTT.

This clonotype was detected a few times. The rearrangement uses TRBV10-3 and TRBJ1-1, with D unclear. Trimming shortened V by 2 bases and J by 11 bases, and 12 bases separated the two germline ends. Germline CDR1 ENHRY, CDR2 SYGVKD. CDR3 length equals 12 residues. Written as DNA, the CDR3 is TGTGCCATCAGTGAGGGAGGAGTGGGGGCTTTCTTT. Translated, it gives CAISEGGVGAFF.

The chain carries TRBV13 and TRBJ2-6, with TRBD1 identical over 8 bases. CDR1 is PRHDT, CDR2 FYEKMQ, per germline (reference sequence). The CDR3 is 18 amino acids. V was clipped by 6 bases and J by 0 bases; unmatched bases: 10. The CDR3 DNA is TGTGCCAGCAGTTCTGGGACAGGAGTATACTCTGGGGCCAACGTCCTGACTTTC. Its translation is CASSSGTGVYSGANVLTF. The full variable domain, with the rest looked up from reference TRBV13 and TRBJ2-6, is AAGVIQSPRHLIKEKRETATLKCYPIPRHDTVYWYQQGPGQDPQFLISFYEKMQSDKGSIPDRFSAQQFSDYHSELNMSSLELGDSALYFCASSSGTGVYSGANVLTFGAGSRLTVL.

V and J are TRBV5-5 and TRBJ2-2, with a tentative D call TRBD1 (6 bases). V was shortened by 4 bases and J by 0 bases, with 10 bases between the two germline ends. CDR3 length equals 15 residues. Germline loops: CDR1 SGHKS, CDR2 YYEKEE (reference sequence). The CDR3 region is CASSADRTNTGELFF. The DNA for the CDR3 is TGTGCCAGCAGCGCGGACAGAACGAACACCGGGGAGCTGTTTTTT.

Note on this clonotype: This may be a read error, as it is one base from a much larger clone. This chain uses TRBV10-2 with TRBJ1-1; D is ambiguous. The CDR3 has 14 amino acids. Germline V CDR1 and CDR2: WSHSY, SAAADI. Trimming removed 1 base at V and 11 bases at J, with 17 bases between. CDR3 DNA sequence: TGCGCCAGCAGTGAGTTAGATCCAGCCTTGGGGGCTTTCTTT. This codes for CASSELDPALGAFF.

The chain recombines TRBV27 with TRBJ2-7; 10 positions agree with TRBD1. The trim removed 8 bases at V and 4 bases at J, leaving 17 bases unmatched. The length of the CDR3 is 17 residues. Germline CDR1 MNHEY, CDR2 SMNVEV (reference sequence). In nucleotides, the CDR3 is TGTGCCAGCCTCGATTCCAATTTCCGGGACAGGGGATACGAGCAGTACTTC. Translating gives CASLDSNFRDRGYEQYF.

This clonotype was picked up many times. The chain links TRBV28 to TRBJ2-6; no clear D gene. The CDR3 runs to 14 residues. From germline, CDR1 is MDHEN and CDR2 SYDVKM. Trimming shortened V by 6 bases and J by 0 bases, and 6 bases separated the two germline ends. CDR3 in amino acids: CASSLFSGANVLTF. CDR3 coding DNA: TGTGCCAGCAGCCTGTTCTCTGGGGCCAACGTCCTGACTTTC.

The chain combines TRBV4-1 with TRBJ2-7; no firm D call. Germline CDR1 MGHRA, CDR2 YSYEKL. The germline V and J ends were trimmed by 6 bases and 2 bases, with 17 bases remaining between them. CDR3 length: 15 amino acids. The CDR3 DNA is TGCGCCAGCAGTCCCAGAGAGATGGGGACCTACGAGCAGTACTTC. This gives the protein CASSPREMGTYEQYF.

About this clonotype itself: The junction does not match germline at one end; this may be a read error. The V gene is TRBV6-2 or TRBV6-3, the J gene TRBJ1-6, with D perhaps TRBD1 (5 bases). CDR3 length: 15 amino acids. The germline CDR1 and CDR2 sequences are MNHEY and SVGEGT. The CDR3 here is CACSYSLGRNSPLHF. The CDR3 DNA follows: TGTGCCTGCAGTTACTCGTTGGGGCGAAATTCACCCCTCCACTTT.

A single count supports this clonotype. A read error is likely, as this CDR3 ends without the conserved phenylalanine or tryptophan. The CDR3 nucleotides are TGTGCCAGCAGCTTGTTCGGGGGGGCTGGCGAGCAGTACCTC. It translates to CASSLFGGAGEQYL. The gene calls are TRBV7-9 and TRBJ2-7; TRBD2 matches at 8 bases. Germline values: CDR1 SEHNR, CDR2 FQNEAQ (reference sequence). The CDR3 has 14 residues. V shed 3 bases and J 6 bases; nucleotides not matched to a gene: 7.

With respect to this clonotype: The junction departs from germline at one end; a sequencing error may be responsible. The chain has TRBV30 and TRBJ2-7; perhaps TRBD2 as D (5 bases). Germline loops: CDR1 GTSNPN, CDR2 SVGIG (reference sequence). The CDR3 runs to 15 residues. DNA for the CDR3: TGTGCCTGGGAGGCGAGTCTAGCCGTCGAAGACGAGCAGCACTTC. This translates into CAWEASLAVEDEQHF.

This clonotype was detected a few times. J is TRBJ2-3 and V is TRBV27, with 16 bases fitting TRBD2. The CDR3 runs 16 residues. Trimming at V came to 6 bases and at J to 5 bases, leaving 5 bases not matched to a gene. Germline values: CDR1 MNHEY, CDR2 SMNVEV (reference sequence). The CDR3 here is CASSTGTSGGGDTQYF. In DNA form, the CDR3 reads TGTGCCAGCAGCACCGGGACTAGCGGGGGGGGAGATACGCAGTATTTT.

This clonotype was seen ten or more times. V gene TRBV6-4 combines with J gene TRBJ1-1, with a tentative D call TRBD1 (5 bases). CDR1 is MRHNA, CDR2 SNTAGT, per germline. The length of the CDR3 is 14 residues. Between the trimmed V and J ends, which lost 7 bases and 2 bases, there was a span of 14 bases. CDR3 region: CASIPGTFNTEAFF. The CDR3 bases are TGTGCCAGCATTCCAGGGACCTTCAACACTGAAGCTTTCTTT.